This T cell receptor beta chain was sequenced for a study of beta chain features in type 1 diabetes. In the study overall: What patients shared with healthy donors was a similar profile of age, gender and cell yields. Across the samples, approximately 98,000,000 sorted cells were examined in total.

Study-level results: Shortening that was moderate but significant affected the TCRB CDR3s of Type 1 diabetes patients in all four CD4+ subsets.

The entirety of the isolated RNA underwent reverse transcription, so expressed TCRB transcripts were sequenced. An average of about 3.5 million reads was obtained for naive, central memory and regulatory T cell samples. TCRdb keeps only in-frame clones here, not all; method: immunoSEQ multiplex PCR. Altogether about 450,000 clones are present, roughly 11% being singletons, with the ten largest covering more than 0.045%. The CDR3 has 15 amino acids. Per germline, CDR1 SGHTA and CDR2 FQGTGA. With 5 bases removed from V and 8 bases from J, the gap between germline ends came to 19 bases. This clone turned up a few times. Its target is unknown.

The clonotype was recovered from a woman in her late teens or twenties in good health. V is TRBV7-3 and J is TRBJ2-1; D is perhaps TRBD2 (6 bases). Input material: naive CD4+ T cells from blood. The CDR3 DNA reads as TGTGCCAGCAGCCCGATGGGGCGGGGAAACGATGAGCAGTTCTTC. As protein: CASSPMGRGNDEQFF.